The clone carrying this T cell receptor beta chain is a singleton in its sample. The antigen is undetermined. The limits of the CDR3 on the DNA are not certain, so only TCRdb's listed CDR3 is given. The source of the sample is a study of CD8+CD57+ T cells in acquired aplastic anemia. Study-wide context: Isolated CD4+ and CD8+ cells, once sorted, yielded DNA averaging roughly 3.2 ug. General study findings and limits: Patients and controls had in common fewer than 30 CD8+ CDR3 sequences.

Including both end residues, the CDR3 is 20 amino acids long. Germline V gives CDR1 SGHRS, CDR2 YFSETQ. The template for TCR beta VDJ and CDR3 sequence profiling was genomic DNA. TCRdb reprocessed the reads via MiXCR and lists one record per CDR3 protein. The repertoire holds around 250,000 distinct CDR3 sequences, approximately 55% seen once, with around 7.6% in the top ten. This receptor was taken from a human donor with severe aplastic anemia or a healthy control (not recorded which). Sequenced material: sorted CD4+, CD8+, or CD8+CD57+ T cells (not recorded which) from PBMCs. The chain employs TRBV5-1 and TRBJ2-5; the listed D gene, TRBD1, was not tested against the DNA. CDR3 protein: CASSRTVSEKLFFGSGTQYF.